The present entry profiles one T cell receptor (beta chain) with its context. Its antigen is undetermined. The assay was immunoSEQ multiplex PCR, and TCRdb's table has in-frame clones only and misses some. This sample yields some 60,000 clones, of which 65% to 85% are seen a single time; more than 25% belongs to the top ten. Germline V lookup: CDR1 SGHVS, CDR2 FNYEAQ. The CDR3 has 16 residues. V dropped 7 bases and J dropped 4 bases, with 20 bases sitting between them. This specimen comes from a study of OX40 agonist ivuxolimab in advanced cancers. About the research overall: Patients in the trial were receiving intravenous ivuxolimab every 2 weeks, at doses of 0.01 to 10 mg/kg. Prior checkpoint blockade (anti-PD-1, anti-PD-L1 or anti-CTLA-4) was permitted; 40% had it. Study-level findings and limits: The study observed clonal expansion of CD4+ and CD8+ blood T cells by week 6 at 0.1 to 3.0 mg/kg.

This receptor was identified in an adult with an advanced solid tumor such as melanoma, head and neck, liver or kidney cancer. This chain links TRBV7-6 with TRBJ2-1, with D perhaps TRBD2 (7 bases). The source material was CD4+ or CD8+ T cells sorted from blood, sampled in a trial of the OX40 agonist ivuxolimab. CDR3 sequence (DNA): TGTGCCAGCACCCAGGGGCGGGCTAGCGGATACAATGAGCAGTTCTTC. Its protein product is CASTQGRASGYNEQFF.